This T cell receptor (beta chain) comes out of a study of PD-1 blockade in classical Hodgkin lymphoma (dated by TCRdb to 2019 to 2021). The study in broad terms: Nivolumab dosing was 3 mg/kg intravenously every 2 weeks, continuing until either disease progression or unacceptable toxicity. To define a peripheral blood immune signature of response to PD-1 blockade in classical Hodgkin lymphoma, the study combined TCR beta sequencing with CyTOF. Study-wide conclusions, independent of this receptor: Patients starting nivolumab less than 1 year after ASCT had lower diversity and were excluded from later analyses to avoid confounding by immune reconstitution. A significant rise by C4D1 was seen in CD4+ but not CD8+ TCR diversity (p=0.0027 vs p=0.16), with the rise being most apparent in complete responders (p=0.02). Trial patients with a complete response had baseline diversity similar to that of newly diagnosed patients, while partial responders and progressors had significantly lower diversity. Only a single clinical trial cohort was studied, and what caused the repertoire differences, possibly disease activity or prior therapy, remained undefined. Baseline TCR diversity was reported to be lower in newly diagnosed patients than in healthy donors, and even lower in relapsed/refractory patients.

What the time point label conveys for this sample: cycle 2 day 1 (C2D1) of nivolumab. All trial patients had relapsed after autologous stem cell transplantation, with cohorts A, B and C differing in prior brentuximab vedotin exposure. The trial cohort was composed of 56 patients with relapsed/refractory classical Hodgkin lymphoma, for whom complete response, partial response or progressive disease was recorded as best overall response. Trial patients were treated with single-agent nivolumab in the multi-cohort phase II CheckMate 205 trial. Best overall response was determined by an independent review committee according to the 2007 International Working Group response criteria. PBMCs from the trial were collected at three points: immediately before nivolumab initiation (C1D1), and during therapy at cycle 2 day 1 and cycle 4 day 1. Peripheral blood was collected in 8 mL Vacutainer Cell Preparation Tubes, from which PBMCs were isolated by centrifugation and then cryopreserved.

CDR3 length: 15 amino acids, cysteine to phenylalanine. The sequence is cut down to CDR3 DNA, 45 bases in frame from base 1. Deletion took 3 bases off V and 5 bases off J, with a span of 17 bases between the germline ends. Taken from the germline V gene, the CDR1 and CDR2 loops are SGDLS and YYNGEE. As concerns this clone: Its antigen is currently not known. Within one base of it there is no much larger clone, and no base qualities were kept.

Genomic DNA was isolated using the Qiagen DNeasy kit from unsorted PBMCs as well as from negatively selected CD4+ and CD8+ fractions. Using primers that anneal to V and J segments, immunoSEQ multiplex PCR amplified the TCR beta CDR3 regions. A synthetic immune receptor repertoire was used to minimize amplification bias, and any remaining bias was removed computationally after sequencing. The original pipeline was this. Custom Python scripts were used to quantify repertoire diversity as the Shannon entropy index. Unsorted, CD4+ and CD8+ repertoires were analyzed separately, except in combined analyses where CD4+ and CD8+ sequences were merged in silico. A clone counted as expanded when the clone's frequency after treatment rose at least 2-fold relative to C1D1, and clones undetected at baseline were given a pseudocount of 0.5. Singleton clones were defined as clones with 0 or 1 copy at C1D1, and non-singleton clones were defined as clones with 2 or more copies. By matching protein sequences in sorted samples from the same patient, clones expanded in unsorted samples were annotated as CD4+, CD8+ or unknown. Diversity changes from C1D1 to C4D1 were tested in paired samples using Wilcoxon tests. Not all clones reach the TCRdb copy of this immuneACCESS table, which keeps in-frame sequences only. Checked studies attribute under half of the gap to unresolved V genes and leave the rest unexplained. The D gene and trimming were derived from the DNA, and the V and J assignments and clone size from that table. Across this sample there are around 150,000 clones, with 78% seen only once. Roughly 10% of the sample rests with the top ten.

The sequence was obtained from a human donor with classical Hodgkin lymphoma. The sample here was peripheral blood mononuclear cells (PBMCs), taken before the second cycle of nivolumab. This receptor chain uses TRBV9 and TRBJ1-1; a confident D gene designation cannot be given. In nucleotide form, the sequence is TGTGCCAGCAGCGCCTCCCGGATAGAAGGGACTGAAGCTTTCTTT. Translated, it reads CASSASRIEGTEAFF.